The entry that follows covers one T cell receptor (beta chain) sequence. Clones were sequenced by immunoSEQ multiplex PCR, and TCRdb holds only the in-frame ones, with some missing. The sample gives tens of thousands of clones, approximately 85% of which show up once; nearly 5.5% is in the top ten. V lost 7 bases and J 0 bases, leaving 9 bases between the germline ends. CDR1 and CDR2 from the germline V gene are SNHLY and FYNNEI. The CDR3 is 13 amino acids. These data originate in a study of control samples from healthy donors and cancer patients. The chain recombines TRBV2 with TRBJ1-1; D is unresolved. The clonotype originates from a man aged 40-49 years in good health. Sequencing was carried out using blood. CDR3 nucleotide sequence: TGTGCCAGCAAAAGGGATATGAACACTGAAGCTTTCTTT. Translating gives CASKRDMNTEAFF.